The 27 T cell receptor beta chains in this list originate from one sample, sequenced in a study of CD8+ T cells in alopecia areata. As the sequencing template, cDNA was produced by extracting RNA and reverse transcribing it. TCRdb's table, derived via immunoSEQ multiplex PCR, lists solely in-frame clones and lacks some. The table records 130,000 or so clones, around 60% of them present only once. The sample's treatment: oral pan-JAK inhibitor, 5-10 mg twice daily. The material was CD4+ T cells sorted from blood, obtained at week 4, from a patient treated with tofacitinib. All receptors derive from a human donor with alopecia areata.

V and J are TRBV4-3 and TRBJ2-1; a possible D gene is TRBD1 (5 bases). The V end lost 10 bases, the J end lost 10 bases, and 17 bases lay between the germline ends. The length of the CDR3 is 12 residues. Germline assignment: CDR1 LGHNA and CDR2 YSLEER. This CDR3 reads CAIPPWGREQFF. The CDR3 nucleotides are TGCGCCATCCCCCCCTGGGGCAGGGAGCAGTTCTTC.

CDR3 loop: CASSYHQGPDYGYTF. For the CDR3, the DNA is TGTGCCAGCAGTTACCACCAGGGGCCGGACTATGGCTACACCTTC. The rearrangement uses TRBV6-6 and TRBJ1-2, with a weak D call TRBD1 (6 bases). CDR1 and CDR2 (germline): MNHNY, SVGAGI (reference sequence). The CDR3 has 15 residues. V lost 2 bases and J 3 bases, leaving 13 bases between the germline ends.

This chain joins TRBV27 and TRBJ1-2; D remains ambiguous. The germline V and J ends were trimmed by 2 bases and 2 bases, with 6 bases remaining between them. Germline lookup yields CDR1 MNHEY and CDR2 SMNVEV (reference sequence). This CDR3 comprises 13 residues. CDR3 loop: CASSLAENYGYTF. CDR3 DNA sequence: TGTGCCAGCAGTTTAGCGGAAAACTATGGCTACACCTTC.

The genes are TRBV7-2 and TRBJ1-1; D is unresolved. Trimming stripped 2 bases from V and 3 bases from J, with 10 bases between. CDR3 size: 14 residues. Germline V lookup: CDR1 SGHTA, CDR2 FQGNSA. The CDR3 reads CASSLRAGDTEAFF. The CDR3, as DNA: TGTGCCAGCAGCTTACGCGCTGGGGACACTGAAGCTTTCTTT. The entire variable domain, with the rest obtained from reference TRBV7-2 and TRBJ1-1, is as follows: GAGVSQSPSNKVTEKGKDVELRCDPISGHTALYWYRQSLGQGLEFLIYFQGNSAPDKSGLPSDRFSAERTGGSVSTLTIQRTQQEDSAVYLCASSLRAGDTEAFFGQGTRLTVV.

The CDR3 DNA sequence: TGTGCCAGCAGCTTCCGGACAGGGCGGCGCGGAAATGAGCAGTTCTTC. It yields the protein CASSFRTGRRGNEQFF. This chain uses TRBV4-2 with TRBJ2-1, with 8 bases aligning to TRBD1. J lost 7 bases, V lost 5 bases, and 13 bases had no gene match. The CDR3 is 16 residues long. The germline V gene encodes CDR1 LGHNA and CDR2 YNFKEQ.

J is TRBJ2-1 and V is TRBV29-1, with TRBD2 identical over 7 bases. Germline V gene data show CDR1 as SQVTM and CDR2 as ANQGSEA. CDR3 size: 14 residues. With 4 bases clipped from V and 3 bases from J, the junction kept 6 bases outside the gene matches. The CDR3 region is CSVGKASGYNEQFF. CDR3 bases: TGCAGCGTTGGAAAAGCTAGCGGCTACAATGAGCAGTTCTTC.

This clone was picked up a small number of times. This chain uses TRBV29-1 with TRBJ2-5; TRBD1 matches at 7 bases. This CDR3 has 14 amino acids. Trimming cost V 5 bases and J 4 bases; bases outside gene matches: 10. Germline CDR1 SQVTM, CDR2 ANQGSEA. The CDR3 spells CSVYTGELGETQYF. CDR3 nucleotides: TGCAGCGTTTACACAGGGGAGTTAGGAGAGACCCAGTACTTC.

V gene TRBV30 combines with J gene TRBJ2-5; D is undetermined. The V end was cut by 0 bases, the J end by 5 bases, with 19 bases between. The CDR3 runs 16 residues. Germline loops: CDR1 GTSNPN, CDR2 SVGIG (reference sequence). The CDR3 sequence: CAWSVPLAVSGETQYF. DNA of the CDR3: TGTGCCTGGAGTGTCCCCTTGGCCGTTTCGGGCGAGACCCAGTACTTC.

The chain recombines TRBV15 with TRBJ1-3; D is uncertain. Trimming removed 3 bases at V and 1 base at J, with 7 bases between. The germline CDR1 and CDR2 sequences are LNHNV and YYDKDF (reference sequence). CDR3 length equals 14 residues. Here the CDR3 reads CATSRKLSGNTIYF. CDR3 nucleotides: TGTGCCACCAGCAGGAAGTTGTCTGGAAACACCATATATTTT.

DNA for the CDR3: TGTGCCTGGAGTGTTTCTGGGTCCCAGGGGTTCTTC. It specifies CAWSVSGSQGFF. V is TRBV30 and J is TRBJ2-1, with D perhaps matching TRBD1 (5 bases). This CDR3 is built from 12 residues. The germline V and J ends were trimmed by 0 bases and 15 bases, with 15 bases remaining between them. CDR1 is GTSNPN and CDR2 is SVGIG in the germline V gene (reference sequence).

This clone was detected only a few times. The genes are TRBV5-1 and TRBJ1-6; TRBD1 is a possible D gene (6 bases). The CDR3 is made up of 14 amino acids. Trimming took 0 bases from V and 8 from J, leaving 9 bases between them. Germline values: CDR1 SGHRS, CDR2 YFSETQ. This chain's CDR3 is CASSLGQEDSPLHF. CDR3 DNA sequence: TGCGCCAGCAGCTTGGGACAGGAGGATTCACCCCTCCACTTT. Full variable domain (remainder filled in from reference TRBV5-1 and TRBJ1-6): KAGVTQTPRYLIKTRGQQVTLSCSPISGHRSVSWYQQTPGQGLQFLFEYFSETQRNKGNFPGRFSGRQFSNSRSEMNVSTLELGDSALYLCASSLGQEDSPLHFGNGTRLTVT.

A single count supports this clone. The chain employs TRBV11-2 and TRBJ2-5, with TRBD1 as a possible D gene (8 bases). The CDR3 covers 14 residues. Trimming cost V 5 bases and J 5 bases, with 15 bases left between them. CDR1 is SGHAT and CDR2 is FQNNGV in the germline V gene. CDR3 residues: CASSPGQGGETQYF. The DNA of the CDR3 is TGTGCCAGCAGCCCTGGACAGGGAGGGGAGACCCAGTACTTC.

This chain uses TRBV7-9 with TRBJ1-1; no clear D gene. Germline assignment: CDR1 SEHNR and CDR2 FQNEAQ (reference sequence). Between the trimmed V and J ends, which lost 4 bases and 0 bases, there was a span of 9 bases. This CDR3 region has 14 residues. The CDR3 DNA follows: TGTGCCAGCAGCTCACAGAGTGTGAACACTGAAGCTTTCTTT. This translates into CASSSQSVNTEAFF.

Note on this clone: The same CDR3 is also encoded by other DNA sequences in this sample. CDR3 DNA sequence: TGTGCCAGCACGAGAGGGGACACTGAAGCTTTCTTT. It translates to CASTRGDTEAFF. The V and J genes are TRBV6-5 and TRBJ1-1, with a tentative D call TRBD1 (5 bases). V shed 7 bases and J shed 3 bases, with 9 bases lying between them. Germline V gene sequence: CDR1 MNHEY, CDR2 SVGAGI. This CDR3 is 12 amino acids long.

CDR3 nucleotides: TGTGCCAGCAGTAGGACAGGGGGCTTTCTTGGCTACACCTTC. Translating gives CASSRTGGFLGYTF. The chain links TRBV28 to TRBJ1-2; TRBD1 agrees at 11 bases. In germline, CDR1 is MDHEN, CDR2 SYDVKM. Losses at the gene ends were 5 bases for V and 7 bases for J; bases not matched to a gene: 6. The CDR3 has 14 amino acids.

The rearrangement links TRBV20-1 to TRBJ2-3; no firm D call. The V gene lost 4 bases and the J gene lost 5 bases, with 7 bases spanning the gap. The germline V gene encodes CDR1 DFQATT and CDR2 SNEGSKA (reference sequence). CDR3 length: 11 residues. CDR3 DNA: TGCAGTGCTACGGCCGTAGATACGCAGTATTTT. As protein: CSATAVDTQYF.

V gene TRBV18 combines with J gene TRBJ2-1; 7 nucleotides match TRBD1. The germline V gene encodes CDR1 KGHSH and CDR2 LQKENI. This CDR3 is built from 16 residues. V dropped 2 bases and J dropped 5; count of bases not matched to a gene: 9. CDR3 nucleotides: TGTGCCAGCTCACCATGGAAAGGGACAGACGACAATGAGCAGTTCTTC. Translating it yields CASSPWKGTDDNEQFF.

The V and J genes are TRBV27 and TRBJ2-5; TRBD1 matches at 8 bases. This CDR3 is built from 15 residues. CDR1 is MNHEY, CDR2 SMNVEV, per germline (reference sequence). The V and J ends lost 6 bases and 1 base, in that order; junction bases with no gene match: 7. CDR3 sequence (DNA): TGTGCCAGCAGACGAAAGACAGGGGTCCAAGAGACCCAGTACTTC. This encodes CASRRKTGVQETQYF.

The chain joins TRBV7-2 to TRBJ2-2, with 7 positions matching TRBD1. The CDR3 runs 15 residues. The trim removed 5 bases at V and 1 base at J, leaving 4 bases unmatched. Germline values: CDR1 SGHTA, CDR2 FQGNSA. The CDR3 loop reads CASSPNRGNTGELFF. CDR3 nucleotide sequence: TGTGCCAGCAGCCCAAACAGGGGGAACACCGGGGAGCTGTTTTTT. The full variable domain, with the rest looked up from reference TRBV7-2 and TRBJ2-2, is GAGVSQSPSNKVTEKGKDVELRCDPISGHTALYWYRQSLGQGLEFLIYFQGNSAPDKSGLPSDRFSAERTGGSVSTLTIQRTQQEDSAVYLCASSPNRGNTGELFFGEGSRLTVL.

The rearrangement links TRBV29-1 to TRBJ2-7, with 7 bases identical to TRBD1. J lost 1 base, V lost 7 bases, and 4 bases had no gene match. Germline CDR1 SQVTM, CDR2 ANQGSEA. The CDR3 loop spans 12 amino acids. The CDR3 DNA sequence: TGCAGCGGGGGACAGTTTTCCTACGAGCAGTACTTC. Translation: CSGGQFSYEQYF.

The chain links TRBV25-1 to TRBJ2-7; tentative D call: TRBD1 (6 bases). Trimming stripped 5 bases from V and 6 bases from J, with 8 bases between. This CDR3 is built from 11 residues. Germline V gives CDR1 MGHDK, CDR2 SYGVNS. CDR3 sequence: CASSRQVEQYF. CDR3 nucleotide sequence: TGTGCCAGCAGTCGACAGGTCGAGCAGTACTTC.

The chain links TRBV27 to TRBJ1-2; no definite D call. The germline V gene encodes CDR1 MNHEY and CDR2 SMNVEV (reference sequence). V was cut by 6 bases and J by 4 bases, with 15 bases left in between. The CDR3 length is 14 residues. CDR3 residues: CASSPAGWPYGYTF. CDR3 in DNA: TGTGCCAGCAGCCCAGCCGGGTGGCCCTATGGCTACACCTTC.

This chain links TRBV6-6 with TRBJ2-5, with TRBD1 as a possible D gene (5 bases). Trimming took 6 bases from V and 5 from J, leaving 10 bases between them. The CDR3 spans 12 residues. Germline V gene lookup returns CDR1 MNHNY and CDR2 SVGAGI (reference sequence). The CDR3 nucleotides read TGTGCCAGCAGAAAGGGGATCGAGACCCAGTACTTC. Protein: CASRKGIETQYF.

The V call is TRBV27, the J call TRBJ1-5, with unresolved D. V was pared by 6 bases and J by 12 bases, with 18 bases between. The CDR3 is 13 residues long. The germline gives CDR1 MNHEY, CDR2 SMNVEV (reference sequence). As DNA, the CDR3 is TGTGCCAGCAGCCAAGGCATTGTCAGTGTCCAGCATTTT. Amino acid sequence: CASSQGIVSVQHF.

The J gene is TRBJ2-7, the V gene TRBV5-1; D not certain. The CDR3 spans 14 residues. V was trimmed by 0 bases and J by 3 bases, leaving 10 bases between them. Looked up from germline, CDR1 is SGHRS and CDR2 is YFSETQ. The CDR3 spells CASSLDTLIYEQYF. The CDR3 DNA reads TGCGCCAGCAGCTTGGATACTCTGATCTACGAGCAGTACTTC.

V gene TRBV19 combines with J gene TRBJ2-1; TRBD2 matches 8 bases. CDR3 length equals 15 residues. V dropped 2 bases and J dropped 7; count of bases not matched to a gene: 7. The germline CDR1 and CDR2 sequences are LNHDA and SQIVND (reference sequence). The CDR3 is CASSIRGSGTNEQFF. CDR3 coding DNA: TGTGCCAGTAGTATAAGGGGTAGCGGGACAAATGAGCAGTTCTTC.

This clone has just a few counts. V usage is TRBV10-3 and J usage is TRBJ1-2, with 7 bases that match TRBD1. The trim removed 7 bases at V and 4 bases at J, leaving 6 bases unmatched. The CDR3 has 13 residues. Germline CDR1 is ENHRY and CDR2 is SYGVKD. CDR3 amino acids: CAITRQGAYGYTF. The CDR3 region has the DNA TGTGCCATCACCAGACAGGGTGCCTATGGCTACACCTTC.